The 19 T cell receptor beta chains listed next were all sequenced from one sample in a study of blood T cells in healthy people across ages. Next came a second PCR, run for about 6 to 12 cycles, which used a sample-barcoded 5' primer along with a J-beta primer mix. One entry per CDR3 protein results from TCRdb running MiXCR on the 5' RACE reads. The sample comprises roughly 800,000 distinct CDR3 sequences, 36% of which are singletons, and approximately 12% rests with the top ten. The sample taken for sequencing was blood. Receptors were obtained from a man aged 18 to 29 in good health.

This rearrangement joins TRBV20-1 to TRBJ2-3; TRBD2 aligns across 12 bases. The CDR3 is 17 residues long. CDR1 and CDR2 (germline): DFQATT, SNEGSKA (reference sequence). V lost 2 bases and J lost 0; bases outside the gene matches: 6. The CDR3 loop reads CSARRLAGELSTDTQYF. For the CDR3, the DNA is TGCAGTGCTAGAAGACTAGCGGGGGAGCTAAGCACAGATACGCAGTATTTT.

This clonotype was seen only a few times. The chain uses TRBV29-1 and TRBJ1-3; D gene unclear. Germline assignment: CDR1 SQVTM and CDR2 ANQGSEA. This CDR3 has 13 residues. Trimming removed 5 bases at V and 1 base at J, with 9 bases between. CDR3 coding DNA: TGCAGCGTTCAAGGAATGTCTGGAAACACCATATATTTT. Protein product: CSVQGMSGNTIYF.

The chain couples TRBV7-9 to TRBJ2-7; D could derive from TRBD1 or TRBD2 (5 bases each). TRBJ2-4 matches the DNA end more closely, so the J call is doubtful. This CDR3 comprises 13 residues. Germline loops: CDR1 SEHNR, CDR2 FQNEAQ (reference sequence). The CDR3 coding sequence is TGTGCCAGCAGCTTCGGGGACCCAAACATTCAGTACTTC. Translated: CASSFGDPNIQYF.

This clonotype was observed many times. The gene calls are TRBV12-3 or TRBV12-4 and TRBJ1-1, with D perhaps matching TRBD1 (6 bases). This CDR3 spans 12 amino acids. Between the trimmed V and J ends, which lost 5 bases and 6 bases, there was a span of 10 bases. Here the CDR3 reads CASSTGSPEAFF. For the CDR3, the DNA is TGTGCCAGCAGTACAGGGAGTCCTGAAGCTTTCTTT.

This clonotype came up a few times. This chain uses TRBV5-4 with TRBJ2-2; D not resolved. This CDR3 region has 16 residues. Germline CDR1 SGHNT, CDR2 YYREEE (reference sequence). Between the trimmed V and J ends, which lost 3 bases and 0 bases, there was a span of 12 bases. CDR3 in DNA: TGTGCCAGCAGCTGGACGACAACCGCGAACACCGGGGAGCTGTTTTTT. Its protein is CASSWTTTANTGELFF.

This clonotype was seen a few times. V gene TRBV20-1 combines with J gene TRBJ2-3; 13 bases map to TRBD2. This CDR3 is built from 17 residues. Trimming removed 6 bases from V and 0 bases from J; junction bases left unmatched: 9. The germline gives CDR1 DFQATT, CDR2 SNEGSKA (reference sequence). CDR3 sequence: CSATGLAGRASTDTQYF. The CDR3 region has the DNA TGCAGTGCCACGGGACTAGCGGGGCGCGCTAGCACAGATACGCAGTATTTT.

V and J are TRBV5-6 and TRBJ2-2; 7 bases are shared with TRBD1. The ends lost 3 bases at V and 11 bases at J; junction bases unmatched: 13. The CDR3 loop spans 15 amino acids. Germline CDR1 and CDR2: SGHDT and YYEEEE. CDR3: CASSSYRGTPPELFF. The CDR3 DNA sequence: TGTGCCAGCAGCTCATACAGGGGAACACCTCCCGAGCTGTTTTTT.

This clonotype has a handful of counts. CDR3 sequence: CASSPLGAQETQYF. The CDR3 DNA reads as TGCGCCAGCAGCCCGCTCGGGGCCCAAGAGACCCAGTACTTC. The gene calls are TRBV4-1 and TRBJ2-5, with D possibly being TRBD1 or TRBD2 (5 bases each). This CDR3 comprises 14 residues. CDR1 and CDR2 from the germline V gene are MGHRA and YSYEKL. V lost 4 bases, J lost 1 base, and 10 bases lay in between.

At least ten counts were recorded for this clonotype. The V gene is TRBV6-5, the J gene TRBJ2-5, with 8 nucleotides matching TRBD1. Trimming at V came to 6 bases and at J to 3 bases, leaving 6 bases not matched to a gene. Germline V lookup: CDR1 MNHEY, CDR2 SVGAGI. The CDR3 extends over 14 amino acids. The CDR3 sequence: CASSWTGRKETQYF. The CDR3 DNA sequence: TGTGCCAGCAGCTGGACAGGGCGCAAAGAGACCCAGTACTTC.

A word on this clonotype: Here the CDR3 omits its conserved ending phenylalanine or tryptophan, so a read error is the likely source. This CDR3 is CASSLLPTGLSNQPQHL. CDR3 sequence (DNA): TGCGCCAGCAGCCTCCTTCCGACAGGTCTTAGCAATCAGCCCCAGCATCTT. The V call is TRBV5-1, the J call TRBJ1-5, with a tentative D call TRBD1 (6 bases). Trimming pared 4 bases from V and 0 bases from J, leaving 17 bases between. This CDR3 comprises 17 residues. Germline values: CDR1 SGHRS, CDR2 YFSETQ.

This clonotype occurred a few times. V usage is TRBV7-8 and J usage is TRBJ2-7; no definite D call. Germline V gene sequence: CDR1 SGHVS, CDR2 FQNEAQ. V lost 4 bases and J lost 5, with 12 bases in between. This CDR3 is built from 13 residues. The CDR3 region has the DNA TGTGCCAGCAGCTCCGCGGAGTACCACGAGCAGTACTTC. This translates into CASSSAEYHEQYF. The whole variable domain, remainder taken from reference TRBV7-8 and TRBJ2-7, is GAGVSQSPRYKVAKRGQDVALRCDPISGHVSLFWYQQALGQGPEFLTYFQNEAQLDKSGLPSDRFFAERPEGSVSTLKIQRTQQEDSAVYLCASSSAEYHEQYFGPGTRLTVT.

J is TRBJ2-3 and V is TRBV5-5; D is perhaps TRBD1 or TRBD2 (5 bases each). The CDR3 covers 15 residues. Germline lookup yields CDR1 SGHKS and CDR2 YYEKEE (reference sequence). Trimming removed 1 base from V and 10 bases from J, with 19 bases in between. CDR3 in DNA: TGTGCCAGCAGCTTGTTGGGGCCGATGAGGGCTCCGCAGTATTTT. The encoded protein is CASSLLGPMRAPQYF.

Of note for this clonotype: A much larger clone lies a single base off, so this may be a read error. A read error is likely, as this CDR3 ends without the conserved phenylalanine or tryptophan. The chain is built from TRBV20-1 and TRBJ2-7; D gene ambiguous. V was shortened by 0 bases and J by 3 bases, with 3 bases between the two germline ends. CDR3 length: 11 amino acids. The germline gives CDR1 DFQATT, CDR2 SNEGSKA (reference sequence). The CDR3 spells CSARDDYEQYL. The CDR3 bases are TGCAGTGCTAGAGATGACTACGAGCAGTACTTA.

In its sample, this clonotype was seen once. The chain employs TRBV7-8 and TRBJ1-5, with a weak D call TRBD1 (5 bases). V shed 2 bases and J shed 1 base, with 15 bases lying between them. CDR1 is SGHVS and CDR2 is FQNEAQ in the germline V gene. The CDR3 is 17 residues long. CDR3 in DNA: TGTGCCAGCAGCTTATCACCTGGGGGATGGAGCAATCAGCCCCAGCATTTT. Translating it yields CASSLSPGGWSNQPQHF.

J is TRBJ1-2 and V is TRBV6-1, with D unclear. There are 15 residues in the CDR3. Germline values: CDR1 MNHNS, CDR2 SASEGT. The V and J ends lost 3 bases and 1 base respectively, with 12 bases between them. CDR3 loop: CASSERRGINYGYTF. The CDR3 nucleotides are TGTGCCAGCAGTGAGCGGAGAGGGATTAACTATGGCTACACCTTC.

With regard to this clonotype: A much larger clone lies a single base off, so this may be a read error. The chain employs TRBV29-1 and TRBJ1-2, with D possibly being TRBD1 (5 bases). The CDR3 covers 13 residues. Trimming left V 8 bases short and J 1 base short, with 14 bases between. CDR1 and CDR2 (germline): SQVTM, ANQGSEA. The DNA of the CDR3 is TGCAGCTTCCAGACAGCAGATAACTATGGCTACACCTTC. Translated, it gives CSFQTADNYGYTF.

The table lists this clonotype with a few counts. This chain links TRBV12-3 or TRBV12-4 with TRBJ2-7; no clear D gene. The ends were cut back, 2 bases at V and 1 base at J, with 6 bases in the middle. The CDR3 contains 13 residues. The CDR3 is CASSLRRSYEQYF. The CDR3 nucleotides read TGTGCCAGCAGTTTACGTCGGTCCTACGAGCAGTACTTC.

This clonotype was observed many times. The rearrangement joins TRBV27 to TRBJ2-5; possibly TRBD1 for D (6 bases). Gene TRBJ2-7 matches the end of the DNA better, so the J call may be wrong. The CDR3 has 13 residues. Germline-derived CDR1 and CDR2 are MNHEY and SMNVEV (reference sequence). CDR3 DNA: TGTGCCAGCAGTTTAGCCCAGGGGAACGAGCAGTACTTC. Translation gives CASSLAQGNEQYF.

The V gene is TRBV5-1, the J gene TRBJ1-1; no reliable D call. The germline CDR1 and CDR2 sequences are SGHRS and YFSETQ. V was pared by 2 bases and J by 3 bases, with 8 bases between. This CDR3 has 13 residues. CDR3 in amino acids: CASSFDPYTEAFF. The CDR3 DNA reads TGCGCCAGCAGCTTTGACCCCTACACTGAAGCTTTCTTT.